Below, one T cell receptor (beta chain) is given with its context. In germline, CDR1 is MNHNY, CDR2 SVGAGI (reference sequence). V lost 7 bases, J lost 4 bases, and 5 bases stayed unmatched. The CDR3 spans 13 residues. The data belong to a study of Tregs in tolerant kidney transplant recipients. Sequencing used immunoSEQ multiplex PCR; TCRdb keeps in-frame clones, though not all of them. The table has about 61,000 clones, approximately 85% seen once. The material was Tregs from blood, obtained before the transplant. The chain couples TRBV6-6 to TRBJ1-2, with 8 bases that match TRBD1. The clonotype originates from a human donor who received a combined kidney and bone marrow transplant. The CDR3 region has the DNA TGTGCCAGCACCTCTCAGGGGGCCTATGGCTACACCTTC. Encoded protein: CASTSQGAYGYTF.